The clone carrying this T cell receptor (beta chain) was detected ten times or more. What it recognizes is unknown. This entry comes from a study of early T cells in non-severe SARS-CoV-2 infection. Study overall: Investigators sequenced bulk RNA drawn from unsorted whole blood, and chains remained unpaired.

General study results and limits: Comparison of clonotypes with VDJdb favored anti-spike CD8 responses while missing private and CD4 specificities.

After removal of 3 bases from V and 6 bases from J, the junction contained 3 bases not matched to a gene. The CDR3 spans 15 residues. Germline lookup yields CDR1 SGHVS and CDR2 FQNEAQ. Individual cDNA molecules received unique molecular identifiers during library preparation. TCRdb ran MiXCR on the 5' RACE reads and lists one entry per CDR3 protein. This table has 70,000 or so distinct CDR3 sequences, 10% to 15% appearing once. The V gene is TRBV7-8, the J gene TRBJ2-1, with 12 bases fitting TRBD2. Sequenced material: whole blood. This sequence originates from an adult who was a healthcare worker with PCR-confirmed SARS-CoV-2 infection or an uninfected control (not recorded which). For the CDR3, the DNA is TGTGCCAGCAGCTTGACTAGCGGGAGAACCAATGAGCAGTTCTTC. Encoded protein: CASSLTSGRTNEQFF.